These 21 T cell receptor beta chains share one sample of origin, sequenced in a study of blood T cells in healthy people across ages. For the second PCR, which ran for 7 to 11 cycles, a sample-barcoded 5' primer and a J-beta primer mix were used. TCRdb analysed the 5' RACE reads with MiXCR anew, one entry per CDR3 protein. The sample includes 550,000 to 700,000 distinct CDR3 sequences, 25% to 30% of them seen just once. Specimen: blood. These receptors all come from a woman in her 70s in good health.

A remark on this clonotype: At one end, the junction sequence differs from germline, possibly due to a read error. The chain has TRBV15 and TRBJ2-5; D ambiguous. The CDR3 sequence is 16 residues long. From germline, CDR1 is LNHNV and CDR2 YYDKDF (reference sequence). DNA for the CDR3: TGTGCCACCAGCAGAGATCTTGCCCTGTACCAAGAGACCCTGTACTTC. It encodes CATSRDLALYQETLYF.

The rearrangement joins TRBV4-1 to TRBJ2-5; a weak D match, TRBD1 (6 bases). Deletions cut 1 base from V and 5 bases from J, with 14 bases between. The CDR3 has 15 amino acids. Germline loops: CDR1 MGHRA, CDR2 YSYEKL. CDR3 sequence (DNA): TGCGCCAGCAGCCAAGGAGGAAGACAGGTTGAGACCCAGTACTTC. This translates into CASSQGGRQVETQYF.

This clonotype was recorded a few times. The chain has TRBV4-3 and TRBJ1-2; D may be TRBD1 (6 bases). The CDR3 is 15 amino acids. Looked up from germline, CDR1 is LGHNA and CDR2 is YSLEER. V lost 3 bases, J lost 3 bases, and 14 bases lay in between. CDR3 in amino acids: CASSQSQGLDYGYTF. The CDR3 nucleotides read TGCGCCAGCAGCCAGTCTCAGGGGCTAGACTATGGCTACACCTTC.

The chain is built from TRBV7-9 and TRBJ1-2; TRBD1 might be the D (6 bases). V was shortened by 5 bases and J by 8 bases, with 24 bases between the two germline ends. The V gene's germline CDR1 is SEHNR and CDR2 FQNEAQ (reference sequence). The CDR3 runs to 16 residues. CDR3 sequence (DNA): TGTGCCAGCAGCCACGATGGGCCGACAGGTCTGGGAGGCTACACCTTC. This translates into CASSHDGPTGLGGYTF.

The chain employs TRBV2 and TRBJ1-1; TRBD1 might be the D (6 bases). The CDR3 covers 14 residues. V shed 1 base and J shed 5 bases, with 11 bases lying between them. The germline V gene encodes CDR1 SNHLY and CDR2 FYNNEI. CDR3 in amino acids: CASSEGGGRTEAFF. CDR3 bases: TGTGCCAGCAGTGAAGGAGGGGGGAGAACTGAAGCTTTCTTT.

The chain couples TRBV11-3 to TRBJ2-3; D is unresolved. Per the germline V gene, CDR1 is SGHNT and CDR2 is YENEEA. This CDR3 comprises 11 residues. Trimming took off 7 bases at V and 3 bases at J, with 5 bases between the two ends. Here the CDR3 DNA reads TGTGCCAGCACCGGTACAGATACGCAGTATTTT. Its translation: CASTGTDTQYF.

A few counts support this clonotype. The rearrangement uses TRBV6-5 and TRBJ2-2; tentatively, D is TRBD2 (5 bases). Germline V lookup: CDR1 MNHEY, CDR2 SVGAGI. Trimming shortened V by 4 bases and J by 1 base, and 7 bases separated the two germline ends. There are 14 residues in the CDR3. The CDR3 is CASSFEGNTGELFF. CDR3 in DNA: TGTGCCAGCAGTTTCGAGGGGAACACCGGGGAGCTGTTTTTT.

This chain uses TRBV2 with TRBJ1-6; tentatively, D is TRBD1 (6 bases). The CDR3 has 15 amino acids. The germline CDR1 and CDR2 sequences are SNHLY and FYNNEI. The V and J ends lost 3 bases and 6 bases respectively, with 12 bases between them. Here the CDR3 DNA reads TGTGCCAGCAGTGATACAGGGCTATCTAATTCACCCCTCCACTTT. Translation gives CASSDTGLSNSPLHF.

The rearrangement uses TRBV7-9 and TRBJ1-4; 10 nucleotides match TRBD1. CDR1 and CDR2 from the germline V gene are SEHNR and FQNEAQ (reference sequence). The CDR3 has 12 amino acids. The J segment lost 14 bases and the V segment lost 5 bases, leaving 5 bases of the junction unmatched. DNA for the CDR3: TGTGCCAGCAGCGGCCGGGACAGGGGTCTGTTTTTT. Residues: CASSGRDRGLFF.

The V call is TRBV11-2, the J call TRBJ2-6; D is unclear. Trimming took off 6 bases at V and 1 base at J, with 13 bases between the two ends. CDR1 and CDR2 (germline): SGHAT, FQNNGV. This CDR3 region has 16 residues. The CDR3, as DNA: TGTGCCAGCAGATGGACGGGCGCGTCTGGGGCCAACGTCCTGACTTTC. Translating it yields CASRWTGASGANVLTF.

The V and J genes are TRBV6-6 and TRBJ2-1, with TRBD1 identical over 7 bases. There are 15 residues in the CDR3. Per the germline V gene, CDR1 is MNHNY and CDR2 is SVGAGI (reference sequence). Trimming removed 6 bases from V and 1 base from J; junction bases left unmatched: 6. CDR3 amino acids: CASRKQGTSYNEQFF. As DNA, the CDR3 is TGTGCCAGCAGGAAACAGGGGACGTCCTACAATGAGCAGTTCTTC.

V is TRBV29-1 and J is TRBJ2-5, with a tentative D call TRBD2 (6 bases). Germline lookup yields CDR1 SQVTM and CDR2 ANQGSEA. The CDR3 runs 13 residues. V gave up 5 bases and J gave up 3 bases, with 13 bases separating them. In DNA form, the CDR3 reads TGCAGCGTTCCTTTAGCGGCCGAAGAGACCCAGTACTTC. Its protein is CSVPLAAEETQYF.

This clonotype was counted a few times. This chain connects TRBV6-5 to TRBJ2-1; 7 nucleotides align to TRBD1. Germline-derived CDR1 and CDR2 are MNHEY and SVGAGI. Trimming removed 6 bases from V and 3 bases from J; junction bases left unmatched: 5. This CDR3 spans 14 amino acids. The CDR3 here is CASRVTGIYNEQFF. As DNA, the CDR3 is TGTGCCAGCAGGGTGACAGGGATCTACAATGAGCAGTTCTTC.

This clonotype has just a few counts. The chain is built from TRBV6-1 and TRBJ1-1, with 8 bases matching TRBD1. The V and J ends lost 11 bases and 0 bases, in that order; junction bases with no gene match: 5. The CDR3 is made up of 13 amino acids. Germline V gene lookup returns CDR1 MNHNS and CDR2 SASEGT. For the CDR3, the DNA is TGTGCCGGAGGACAGGGCGTGAACACTGAAGCTTTCTTT. Amino acids: CAGGQGVNTEAFF.

The V and J genes are TRBV6-2 or TRBV6-3 and TRBJ2-7; 7 bases fit TRBD1. Germline CDR1 reads MNHEY; CDR2 reads SVGEGT. J lost 2 bases, V lost 2 bases, and 18 bases had no gene match. The CDR3 runs to 19 residues. CDR3 protein: CASSYRGRRMQLGTYEQYF. The CDR3 bases are TGTGCCAGCAGTTACAGGGGGCGGAGGATGCAACTTGGAACCTACGAGCAGTACTTC.

As to this clonotype: One junction end disagrees with the germline gene, perhaps due to a read error. This sequence joins TRBV7-3 and TRBJ2-6, with 7 nucleotides matching TRBD1. Germline CDR1 SGHTA, CDR2 FQGTGA. This CDR3 comprises 16 residues. The CDR3 spells CASSFAGGGGANVRTF. CDR3 DNA: TGTGCCAGCAGCTTCGCAGGGGGTGGTGGGGCCAACGTCCGGACTTTC.

This clonotype was recorded only once. This chain joins TRBV28 and TRBJ2-5, with D possibly being TRBD2 (5 bases). The CDR3 length is 14 residues. Germline V gene lookup returns CDR1 MDHEN and CDR2 SYDVKM. V lost 8 bases to trimming and J lost 0 bases, with 13 bases between them. The CDR3 DNA reads as TGTGCCAGCCACAAGCAGCGGTACCAAGAGACCCAGTACTTC. It translates to CASHKQRYQETQYF.

This clonotype was seen only a few times. The V gene is TRBV7-2, the J gene TRBJ1-6, with D perhaps matching TRBD1 (6 bases). V gave up 2 bases and J gave up 9 bases, with 14 bases separating them. The CDR3 sequence is 15 residues long. Germline V gene lookup returns CDR1 SGHTA and CDR2 FQGNSA. The CDR3 region is CASSLSSGGASPLHF. CDR3 sequence (DNA): TGTGCCAGCAGCTTATCGTCCGGGGGCGCTTCACCCCTCCACTTT.

V and J are TRBV20-1 and TRBJ1-1; D is ambiguous. The V gene's germline CDR1 is DFQATT and CDR2 SNEGSKA (reference sequence). Trimming left V 4 bases short and J 2 bases short, with 17 bases between. This CDR3 has 15 amino acids. CDR3 coding DNA: TGCAGTGCTACCGGGAGCCATCGGGGAAACACTGAAGCTTTCTTT. It codes for CSATGSHRGNTEAFF.

This clonotype was detected many times. Germline and junction disagree at one end, which may indicate a read error. V is TRBV5-1 and J is TRBJ2-5, with a possible D match to TRBD1 (6 bases). The CDR3 is 14 residues long. CDR1 and CDR2 from the germline V gene are SGHRS and YFSETQ. For the CDR3, the DNA is TGTGCCAGCAGCTTAGGCACAGGGTTGGAGACCCAGTACTTC. This codes for CASSLGTGLETQYF.

This clonotype was recorded a few times. This chain uses TRBV30 with TRBJ2-5; tentatively, D is TRBD1 (6 bases). Trimming took off 0 bases at V and 4 bases at J, with 6 bases between the two ends. The CDR3 extends over 12 amino acids. Germline assignment: CDR1 GTSNPN and CDR2 SVGIG (reference sequence). In nucleotides, the CDR3 is TGTGCCTGGAGTGTAGGGGGAGAGACCCAGTACTTC. Translating gives CAWSVGGETQYF.